Below, one TCR beta chain is given with its context. Its matching antigen is unknown. The data were taken from a study of identical twins. TCRdb recomputed calls from the 5' RACE reads with MiXCR, one row per CDR3 protein. The table shows around 220,000 distinct CDR3 sequences, with over 9.5% occurring only once. The CDR3 has 13 residues. CDR1 and CDR2 from the germline V gene are LNHDA and SQIVND (reference sequence). The V end lost 3 bases, the J end lost 8 bases, and 11 bases lay between the germline ends. General observations from the study: For cord blood, abundant beta clonotypes had fewer insertions, unlike memory repertoires, which showed none. Cross-sectional statistical analysis was relied on for the conclusions, without the same donors being followed.

V gene TRBV19 combines with J gene TRBJ2-1; weak D call: TRBD1 (5 bases). The material sequenced was memory T cells sorted from blood. This TCR was recovered from a man between 50 and 59 years old in good health. CDR3 region: CASSIQGLDEQFF. CDR3 in DNA: TGTGCCAGTAGTATCCAGGGCTTGGATGAGCAGTTCTTC.